This entry lists 2 T cell receptor beta chains sequenced from one sample in a study of T cells in Graves' hyperthyroidism and ophthalmopathy. The source material, RNA transcripts, was used to amplify TCR beta CDR3 regions. An initial round of RT-PCR targeting the TCR CDR3 relied on the HTBI primer set. TCRdb reanalysed the multiplex PCR reads using MiXCR and keeps one entry per CDR3 protein. The sample lists roughly 580,000 distinct CDR3 sequences; around 46% were seen once. Sequences were obtained from peripheral blood or thyroid tissue (not recorded which). These receptor sequences come from a woman younger than 35 with Graves' hyperthyroidism.

The rearrangement uses TRBV20-1 and TRBJ1-2; no reliable D call. The CDR3 covers 13 residues. CDR1 DFQATT and CDR2 SNEGSKA come from the germline V gene (reference sequence). Deletions cut 4 bases from V and 7 bases from J, with 16 bases between. The CDR3 reads CSATGFPWAGYTF. The CDR3, as DNA: TGCAGTGCTACAGGCTTCCCCTGGGCTGGCTACACCTTC.

This clonotype appeared a few times. The chain employs TRBV19 and TRBJ1-5; D not resolved. V was trimmed by 4 bases and J by 4 bases, leaving 8 bases between them. Germline CDR1 is LNHDA and CDR2 is SQIVND (reference sequence). The CDR3 has 13 residues. CDR3 protein: CASSTGENQPQHF. CDR3 coding DNA: TGTGCCAGTAGTACCGGGGAAAATCAGCCCCAGCATTTT.